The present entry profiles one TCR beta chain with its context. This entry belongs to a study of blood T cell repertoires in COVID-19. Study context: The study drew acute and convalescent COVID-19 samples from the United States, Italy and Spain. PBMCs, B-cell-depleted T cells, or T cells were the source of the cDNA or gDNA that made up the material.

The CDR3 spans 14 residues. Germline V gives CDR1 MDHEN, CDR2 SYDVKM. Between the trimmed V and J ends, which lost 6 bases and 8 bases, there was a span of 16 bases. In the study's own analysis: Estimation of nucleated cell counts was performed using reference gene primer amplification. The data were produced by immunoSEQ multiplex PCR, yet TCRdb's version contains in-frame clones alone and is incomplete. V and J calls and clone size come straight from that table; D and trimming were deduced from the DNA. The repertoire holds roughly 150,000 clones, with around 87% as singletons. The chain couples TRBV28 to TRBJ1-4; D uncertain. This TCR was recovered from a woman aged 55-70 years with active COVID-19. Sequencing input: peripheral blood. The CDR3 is CASSLRGVEEKLFF. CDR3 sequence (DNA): TGTGCCAGCAGCTTACGGGGAGTGGAAGAAAAACTGTTTTTT. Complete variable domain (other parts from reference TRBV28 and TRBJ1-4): DVKVTQSSRYLVKRTGEKVFLECVQDMDHENMFWYRQDPGLGLRLIYFSYDVKMKEKGDIPEGYSVSREKKERFSLILESASTNQTSMYLCASSLRGVEEKLFFGSGTQLSVL.